The present T cell receptor (beta chain) was sequenced within a study of cytomegalovirus exposure and HLA in healthy donors (dated by TCRdb to about 2017). With respect to the entire study: The 670 or so repertoires of the first cohort and the 95 to 150 validation repertoires were produced on the same platform, according to a later analysis. Besides the first cohort of approximately 710 subjects, a separate validation cohort made up of 120 different subjects was used. The study aimed to test whether signatures of past pathogen exposure could be identified by cataloging public T cell receptors. The study combined high-throughput TCR immunosequencing, statistical association of individual TCRs with disease status, and machine learning to predict cytomegalovirus infection status. The full study reports these points: In both the original and validation cohorts, the classifier was reported to diagnose cytomegalovirus status with high specificity and sensitivity. The authors suggested that the approach could potentially be extended to other disease states and immunological phenotypes. In vitro tests confirmed that three of the cytomegalovirus-associated TCR beta chains recognize cytomegalovirus antigens. Of the cluster scores, roughly 95% were above 0 in a later analysis, which found that TCRs clustered in the first cohort also tended to co-occur in the roughly 130 validation repertoires. Most TCR sequences were seen in very few donors, while some public TCRs were found in many individuals. In the study, around 150 TCR beta chains were listed as associated with cytomegalovirus. All 120 or so repertoires were used to score co-occurrence in the validation cohort in a later analysis, because that analysis had no HLA typing for the cohort.

V is clipped by 0 bases and J by 2 bases, and the sequence between their germline boundaries is 8 bases long. Via the germline V gene (reference sequence), CDR1 is LNHNV and CDR2 YYDKDF. The CDR3 measures 14 amino acids from cysteine to phenylalanine. Only the CDR3 part of the read is kept: 42 bases, read in frame from the first base. This clone was counted between two and nine times. No antigen is known for it. No base quality information exists; no much larger clone differs at one position. Library generation was performed with the immunoSEQ multiplex PCR assay. Regarding the original processing steps: To diagnose cytomegalovirus status from the catalog of TCR beta chain sequences, a statistical classification framework was built. TCRdb provides this immuneACCESS table in a form limited to in-frame rearrangements. Some clones are lacking; in checked studies, under half of them reflect an unresolved V gene, and why the rest are absent is not known. V, J and clone size were drawn from that table, and D and trimming were deduced from the DNA. The sample contains 300,000 or so clones, 70% to 90% of them found a single time. Around 0.88% of the sample lies in the top ten.

Donors formed part of the validation cohort, which comprised 95 to 150 subjects and was distinct from the first cohort of under 850 subjects. This clonotype was obtained from a man aged 25 to 40 in good health and CMV-seronegative. The chain uses TRBV15 and TRBJ2-7; the D gene is not confidently resolved. Sequencing used PBMCs. The DNA reads as follows: TGTGCCACCAGCAGAGACCCAGGCCCCTACGAGCAGTACTTC. This sequence encodes CATSRDPGPYEQYF.